This TCR beta chain stems from a study of blood T cells in healthy people across ages. Study-wide points: TCR beta diversity, measured per million T cells, fell in a roughly linear way with age. Possibly, changes in expanded clonotypes were confounded because donor CMV status was unknown.

The second PCR ran roughly 6 to 12 cycles with a sample-barcoded 5' primer and J-beta primers. Every sample produced at least 2.5 million CDR3-containing paired-end reads. TCRdb called the 5' RACE reads again in MiXCR, with one record for every CDR3 protein. The table lists over a million distinct CDR3 sequences, around 42% of them singletons. This clonotype has only a few counts. The antigen is not known. The clonotype comes from a woman aged 18-35 years in good health. Material: blood.

The CDR3 loop reads CASSLSSIQTDTQYF. DNA for the CDR3: TGTGCCAGCAGTTTATCCTCGATCCAAACAGATACGCAGTATTTT. This chain joins TRBV12-3 or TRBV12-4 and TRBJ2-3; D uncertain. V was clipped by 2 bases and J by 3 bases, with 12 bases between them. This CDR3 is built from 15 residues.